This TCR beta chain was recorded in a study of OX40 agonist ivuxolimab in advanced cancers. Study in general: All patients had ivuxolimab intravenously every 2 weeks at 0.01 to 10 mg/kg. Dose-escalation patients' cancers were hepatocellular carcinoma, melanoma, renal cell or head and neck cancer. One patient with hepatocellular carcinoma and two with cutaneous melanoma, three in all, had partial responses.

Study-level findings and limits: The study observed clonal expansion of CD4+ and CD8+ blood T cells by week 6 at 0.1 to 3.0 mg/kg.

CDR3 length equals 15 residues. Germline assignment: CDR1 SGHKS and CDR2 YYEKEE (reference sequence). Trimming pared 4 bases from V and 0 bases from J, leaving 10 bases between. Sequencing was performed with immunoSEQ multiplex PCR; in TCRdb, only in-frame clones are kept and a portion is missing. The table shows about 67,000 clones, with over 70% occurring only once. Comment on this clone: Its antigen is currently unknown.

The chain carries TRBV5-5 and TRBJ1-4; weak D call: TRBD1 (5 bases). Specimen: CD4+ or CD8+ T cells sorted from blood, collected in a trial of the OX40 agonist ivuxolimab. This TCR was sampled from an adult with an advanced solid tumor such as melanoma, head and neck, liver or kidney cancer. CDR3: CASSGAGATNEKLFF. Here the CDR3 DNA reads TGTGCCAGCAGCGGGGCAGGTGCAACTAATGAAAAACTGTTTTTT.